The 5 T cell receptor beta chains presented below share a single source sample, sequenced in a study of blood T cells in healthy people across ages (dated by TCRdb to about 2015). Library construction relied on 5' RACE. Sequencing took place on an Illumina HiSeq 2500. A second 7 to 11 cycle PCR used a sample-barcoded 5' primer and a J-beta primer mix. TCRdb ran its own pipeline on the public reads, namely fastp trimming at Q25 and MiXCR clone calling, and kept in-frame beta chains. Each record represents a unique CDR3 protein, reported with the most common genes and DNA among its rows. The sample table lists over 950,000 distinct CDR3 sequences, 45% to 60% of them with a count of one. 20% to 25% of the sample is held by the ten biggest clonotypes. The sequencing input was blood. These receptors were collected from a woman aged 60-70 years in good health.

This sequence joins TRBV6-1 and TRBJ2-5; 7 bases fit TRBD2. Germline assignment: CDR1 MNHNS and CDR2 SASEGT. Trimming at V came to 5 bases and at J to 5 bases, leaving 11 bases not matched to a gene. This CDR3 has 15 amino acids. The CDR3 protein is CASSLASGLGETQYF. The CDR3 nucleotides are TGTGCCAGCAGTCTTGCTAGCGGTCTGGGGGAGACCCAGTACTTC.

This clonotype came up a few times. J is TRBJ2-1 and V is TRBV27, with TRBD2 matching over 10 bases. Germline V lookup: CDR1 MNHEY, CDR2 SMNVEV (reference sequence). V shed 2 bases, J shed 10 bases, and the junction held 11 bases outside the gene matches. There are 16 residues in the CDR3. CDR3 nucleotide sequence: TGTGCCAGCAGTTTACGAGGCCTAGCGGGAGTAAGGGAGCAGTTCTTC. As protein: CASSLRGLAGVREQFF.

The V call is TRBV20-1, the J call TRBJ2-3; 10 positions match TRBD2. Germline CDR1 reads DFQATT; CDR2 reads SNEGSKA (reference sequence). Trimming at V came to 5 bases and at J to 6 bases, leaving 8 bases not matched to a gene. This CDR3 comprises 14 residues. For the CDR3, the DNA is TGCAGTGCTTTTCTAGCGGGGGTTGCGGATACGCAGTATTTT. It codes for CSAFLAGVADTQYF.

The rearrangement joins TRBV20-1 to TRBJ2-4, with 11 nucleotides matching TRBD2. Trimming cost V 3 bases and J 0 bases; bases outside gene matches: 13. Germline CDR1 reads DFQATT; CDR2 reads SNEGSKA (reference sequence). The CDR3 length is 19 residues. CDR3 nucleotides: TGCAGTGCTAGCCTATGGGCAGGGACTAGCGGCATAGCCAAAAACATTCAGTACTTC. Residues: CSASLWAGTSGIAKNIQYF.

This clonotype was counted a few times. This rearrangement joins TRBV11-2 to TRBJ2-7; D is perhaps TRBD1 or TRBD2 (5 bases each). The germline CDR1 and CDR2 sequences are SGHAT and FQNNGV. The CDR3 has 15 residues. Trimming took off 6 bases at V and 9 bases at J, with 24 bases between the two ends. CDR3 in DNA: TGTGCCAGCAGGAAGACCGGGACCCAAACCGGCGTGCAGTACTTC. Amino acid sequence: CASRKTGTQTGVQYF.